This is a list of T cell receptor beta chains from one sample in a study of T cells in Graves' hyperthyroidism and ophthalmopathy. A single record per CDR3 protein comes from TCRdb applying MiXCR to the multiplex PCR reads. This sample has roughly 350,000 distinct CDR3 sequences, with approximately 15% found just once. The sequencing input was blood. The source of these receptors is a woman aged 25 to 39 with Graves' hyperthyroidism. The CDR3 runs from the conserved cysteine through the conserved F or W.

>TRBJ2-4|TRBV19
CASSTQGLWENIQYF
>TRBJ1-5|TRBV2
CASSDALNRGPNQPQHF
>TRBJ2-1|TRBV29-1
CSVESLNSGAYNEQFF
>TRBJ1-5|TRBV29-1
CSVGNGQNQPQHF
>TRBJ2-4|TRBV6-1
CASSPDRNIQYF
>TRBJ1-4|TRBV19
CASSGGQDHEKLFF
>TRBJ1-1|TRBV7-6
CASSLAGENEAFF
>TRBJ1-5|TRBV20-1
CSASPRVGNQPQHF
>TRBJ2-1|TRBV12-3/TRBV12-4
CASSTRRTSPYNEQFF
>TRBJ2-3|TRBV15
CATVARDTDTQYF
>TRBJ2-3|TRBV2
CASQAYTGTGTDTQYF
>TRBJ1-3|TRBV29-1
CSALFATGNTIYF
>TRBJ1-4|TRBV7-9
CASSSSGTNEKLFF
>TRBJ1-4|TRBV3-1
CASSPPGEGEKLFF
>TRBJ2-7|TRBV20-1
CSARARQGEQYF
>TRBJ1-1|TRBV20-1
CSAREGGFRAIPEAFF
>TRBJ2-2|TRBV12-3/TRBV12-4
CASSPRREGTGELFF
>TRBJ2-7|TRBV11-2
CASSLTGDARKKQYF
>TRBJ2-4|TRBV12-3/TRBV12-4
CASSLGIAKNIQYF
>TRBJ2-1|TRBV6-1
CASSRPTLAGGVNEQFF
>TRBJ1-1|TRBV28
CASNNGGGGEAFF
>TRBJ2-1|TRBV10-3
CAISGAGSYNEQFF
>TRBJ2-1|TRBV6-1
CASSESYRVSNEQFF
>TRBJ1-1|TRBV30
CAWSLTVMNTEAFF
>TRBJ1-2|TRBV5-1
CASSLDRPNYGYTF
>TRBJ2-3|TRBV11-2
CASSLAQGGSGTDTQYF
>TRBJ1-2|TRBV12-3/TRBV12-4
CASSLKGDGSNYTF